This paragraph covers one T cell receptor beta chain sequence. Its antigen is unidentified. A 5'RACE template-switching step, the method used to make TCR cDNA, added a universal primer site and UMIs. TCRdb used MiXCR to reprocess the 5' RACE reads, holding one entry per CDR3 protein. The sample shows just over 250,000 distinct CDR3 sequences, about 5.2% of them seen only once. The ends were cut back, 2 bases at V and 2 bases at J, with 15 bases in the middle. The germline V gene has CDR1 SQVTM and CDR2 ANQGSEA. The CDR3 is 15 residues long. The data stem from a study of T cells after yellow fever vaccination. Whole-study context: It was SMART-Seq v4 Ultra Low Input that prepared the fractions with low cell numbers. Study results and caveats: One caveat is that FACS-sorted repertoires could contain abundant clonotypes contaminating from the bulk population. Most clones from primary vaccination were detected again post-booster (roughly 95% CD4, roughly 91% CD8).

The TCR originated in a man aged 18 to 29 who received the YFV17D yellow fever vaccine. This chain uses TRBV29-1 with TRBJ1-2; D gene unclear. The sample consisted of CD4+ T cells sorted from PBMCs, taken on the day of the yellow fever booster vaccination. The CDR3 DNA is TGCAGCGTTGAAATCTGGGATTTGGGGAACTATGGCTACACCTTC. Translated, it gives CSVEIWDLGNYGYTF.